This TCR beta chain originates from a study of T cell repertoires in cytomegalovirus infection. CDR1 and CDR2 from the germline V gene are SEHNR and FQNEAQ (reference sequence). This CDR3 is 15 amino acids long. The germline V and J ends were trimmed by 1 base and 4 bases, with 13 bases remaining between them. Study-level findings and limits: In two of eight donors, the top clonotype was HLA-C-restricted CMV-specific.

TCRdb reprocessed the reads with MiXCR, giving one entry per CDR3 protein. The repertoire consists of nearly 450,000 distinct CDR3 sequences, with approximately 31% occurring once and the leading ten covering roughly 13%. Of note for this clonotype: What it binds is unknown.

The sequencing input was PBMCs. The TCR originated in a human donor in good health (CMV status not recorded). Some clones in this sample may be carry-over from other donors' samples. V and J are TRBV7-9 and TRBJ1-2; D is uncertain. The DNA for the CDR3 is TGTGCCAGCAGCTTAGATCTGGGGAATACCTATGGCTACACCTTC. Translated, it gives CASSLDLGNTYGYTF.